This entry lists 29 T cell receptor beta chains sequenced from one sample in a study of regulatory T cells in long-lasting Graves disease. Time point noted: newly diagnosed GD, antithyroid drugs for less than 3 months. Generation of the TCR library employed RNA extracted from PBMCs. In building TCR beta libraries, iRepertoire HTBI primers were used together with Arm-PCR of CDR3 regions. Each CDR3 protein is one row after TCRdb ran MiXCR on the multiplex PCR reads. The sample includes 300,000 to 450,000 distinct CDR3 sequences, around 16% of them seen just once. This sample comprised peripheral blood mononuclear cells (PBMCs), obtained at new diagnosis, from a patient treated with antithyroid drugs. Every receptor here comes from a female donor with Graves disease.

Many counts were recorded for this clonotype. V and J are TRBV7-6 and TRBJ2-7, with TRBD2 as a possible D gene (5 bases). V was shortened by 5 bases and J by 10 bases, with 21 bases between the two germline ends. The germline V gene has CDR1 SGHVS and CDR2 FNYEAQ. This CDR3 contains 14 residues. The CDR3 region is CASSSGPEAPSQYF. DNA of the CDR3: TGTGCCAGCAGCAGCGGACCAGAGGCCCCTTCACAGTACTTC. The entire variable domain, with the rest obtained from reference TRBV7-6 and TRBJ2-7, is as follows: GAGVSQSPRYKVTKRGQDVALRCDPISGHVSLYWYRQALGQGPEFLTYFNYEAQQDKSGLPNDRFSAERPEGSISTLTIQRTEQRDSAMYRCASSSGPEAPSQYFGPGTRLTVT.

This chain uses TRBV20-1 with TRBJ2-7, with 13 bases that match TRBD2. The CDR3 consists of 14 residues. Looked up from germline, CDR1 is DFQATT and CDR2 is SNEGSKA (reference sequence). V gave up 2 bases and J gave up 6 bases; unmatched junction bases: 4. In DNA form, the CDR3 reads TGCAGTGCTAGAAAGACTAGCGGGAGGTTCGAGCAGTACTTC. Translating it yields CSARKTSGRFEQYF.

The chain couples TRBV6-2 or TRBV6-3 to TRBJ1-5; 7 bases are a match to TRBD1. Germline-derived CDR1 and CDR2 are MNHEY and SVGEGT. V lost 2 bases, J lost 6 bases, and 10 bases stayed unmatched. This CDR3 has 16 residues. The CDR3 region has the DNA TGTGCCAGCAGTTACGGGGACAGCCTCCCGAGTCAGCCCCAGCATTTT. It is translated as CASSYGDSLPSQPQHF.

This clonotype was recorded many times. The CDR3 sequence: CASSLRGGPYEQYF. The CDR3 region has the DNA TGCGCCAGCAGCCTTCGAGGGGGCCCCTACGAGCAGTACTTC. This chain uses TRBV4-1 with TRBJ2-7; 7 nucleotides line up with TRBD1. Trimming at V came to 4 bases and at J to 2 bases, leaving 5 bases not matched to a gene. This CDR3 comprises 14 residues. The germline V gene has CDR1 MGHRA and CDR2 YSYEKL.

This clonotype was counted ten times or more. The genes are TRBV12-3 or TRBV12-4 and TRBJ1-5, with TRBD1 as a possible D gene (6 bases). The CDR3 extends over 14 amino acids. The V end lost 7 bases, the J end lost 3 bases, and 13 bases lay between the germline ends. The CDR3 DNA reads as TGTGCCAGCACTACAGGGTCCCCCAATCAGCCCCAGCATTTT. It specifies CASTTGSPNQPQHF.

This clonotype has at least ten counts. The chain joins TRBV5-1 to TRBJ2-1; 7 bases fit TRBD2. After removal of 5 bases from V and 0 bases from J, the junction contained 11 bases not matched to a gene. Germline assignment: CDR1 SGHRS and CDR2 YFSETQ. This CDR3 region has 17 residues. CDR3 loop: CASSRKRGVSSYNEQFF. The CDR3 nucleotides are TGCGCCAGCAGTCGCAAACGGGGGGTTAGCTCCTACAATGAGCAGTTCTTC.

The table lists this clonotype with many counts. The chain combines TRBV6-2 or TRBV6-3 with TRBJ2-7, with 7 bases lining up with TRBD1. The CDR3 is 15 residues long. Unmatched junction bases numbered 9, after V lost 5 bases and J lost 2 bases. Germline lookup yields CDR1 MNHEY and CDR2 SVGEGT. Written as DNA, the CDR3 is TGTGCCAGCAGTGACGGGACAGCCGGTCCCTACGAGCAGTACTTC. Its translation: CASSDGTAGPYEQYF.

This clonotype was observed a single time. This may come from a read error, since a much larger clone is one base off. The gene calls are TRBV5-1 and TRBJ1-6; 7 bases agree with TRBD1. The CDR3 is 14 residues long. Germline CDR1 and CDR2: SGHRS and YFSETQ. The CDR3 nucleotides are TGCCCCAGCAGCAAAGGGGGCCCGAATTCACCCCTCCACTTT. Its protein is CPSSKGGPNSPLHF.

This clonotype turned up a few times. The chain uses TRBV7-2 and TRBJ2-2; 9 nucleotides match TRBD2. The CDR3 extends over 17 amino acids. J gave up 3 bases and V 1 base, and 6 bases lay outside the gene matches. CDR1 and CDR2 (germline): SGHTA, FQGNSA. CDR3 in DNA: TGTGCCAGCAGCTTAGTCTTAGCGGGAGCGGACACCGGGGAGCTGTTTTTT. Protein sequence: CASSLVLAGADTGELFF.

The chain is built from TRBV4-2 and TRBJ1-1; D not resolved. Germline V lookup: CDR1 LGHNA, CDR2 YNFKEQ. The CDR3 has 17 residues. Trimming took 2 bases from V and 0 from J, leaving 16 bases between them. In DNA, the CDR3 is TGTGCCAGCAGCCAATTCTGGAGCTTAGAAGTGAACACTGAAGCTTTCTTT. Translated, it gives CASSQFWSLEVNTEAFF.

At least ten counts were recorded for this clonotype. The chain carries TRBV2 and TRBJ2-3, with 8 bases that match TRBD1. Looked up from germline, CDR1 is SNHLY and CDR2 is FYNNEI. The V gene end was trimmed by 5 bases and the J gene end by 5 bases; junction bases not matched to a gene: 6. This CDR3 has 14 amino acids. For the CDR3, the DNA is TGTGCCAGCAGTAAAGGACAGGGTGTAGATACGCAGTATTTT. It translates to CASSKGQGVDTQYF.

This clonotype was seen many times. The chain has TRBV5-1 and TRBJ1-5; D is possibly TRBD1 (5 bases). V was cut by 4 bases and J by 2 bases, with 16 bases left in between. The CDR3 covers 16 residues. Germline CDR1 is SGHRS and CDR2 is YFSETQ. Here the CDR3 DNA reads TGCGCCAGCAGCCTTGGGTGGGGGGTAGGCAATCAGCCCCAGCATTTT. This gives the protein CASSLGWGVGNQPQHF.

This clonotype was detected only a few times. This chain connects TRBV6-1 to TRBJ2-7, with 8 nucleotides matching TRBD1. This CDR3 comprises 15 residues. Looked up from germline, CDR1 is MNHNS and CDR2 is SASEGT. V lost 8 bases, J lost 5 bases, and 14 bases stayed unmatched. CDR3 amino acids: CASSGMARGLHEQYF. DNA for the CDR3: TGTGCCAGCTCAGGGATGGCCAGGGGGCTTCACGAGCAGTACTTC.

The chain couples TRBV12-5 to TRBJ2-7; D is unresolved. Looked up from germline, CDR1 is LGHNT and CDR2 is FRNRAP. The length of the CDR3 is 13 residues. V was cut by 10 bases and J by 0 bases, with 13 bases left in between. The CDR3 nucleotides are TGTGCTACACACCGGACCGACTCCTACGAGCAGTACTTC. It codes for CATHRTDSYEQYF.

This clonotype has only a few counts. The genes are TRBV5-1 and TRBJ2-2, with D tentatively TRBD1 (6 bases). Per the germline V gene, CDR1 is SGHRS and CDR2 is YFSETQ. V shed 0 bases and J shed 2 bases, with 11 bases lying between them. This CDR3 comprises 16 residues. CDR3 protein: CASSLESRGNTGELFF. The CDR3 nucleotides are TGCGCCAGCAGCTTGGAGTCCAGGGGAAACACCGGGGAGCTGTTTTTT.

The CDR3 is CASSLGRCPNQPQHF. CDR3 DNA: TGTGCCAGCAGCCTGGGACGCTGTCCCAATCAGCCCCAGCATTTT. The chain recombines TRBV11-2 with TRBJ1-5; D is perhaps TRBD1 (5 bases). The CDR3 consists of 15 residues. CDR1 is SGHAT and CDR2 is FQNNGV in the germline V gene. V shed 5 bases and J shed 3 bases, with 14 bases lying between them.

At least ten counts were recorded for this clonotype. V is TRBV3-1 and J is TRBJ1-2, with 9 bases that match TRBD1. The germline gives CDR1 LGHDT, CDR2 YNNKEL (reference sequence). CDR3 length: 15 amino acids. The V segment lost 5 bases and the J segment 0 bases; nucleotides outside the gene matches: 4. This chain's CDR3 is CASSEGQGANYGYTF. The CDR3 region has the DNA TGTGCCAGCAGCGAGGGACAGGGAGCTAACTATGGCTACACCTTC.

This clonotype was counted at least ten times. V is TRBV2 and J is TRBJ2-7, with 11 positions matching TRBD2. CDR1 SNHLY and CDR2 FYNNEI come from the germline V gene. The CDR3 loop spans 16 amino acids. Losses at the gene ends were 6 bases for V and 3 bases for J; bases not matched to a gene: 10. CDR3 loop: CASRSGISGGVYEQYF. Written as DNA, the CDR3 is TGTGCCAGCAGATCCGGGATTAGCGGGGGGGTCTACGAGCAGTACTTC. Complete variable domain (other parts from reference TRBV2 and TRBJ2-7): EPEVTQTPSHQVTQMGQEVILRCVPISNHLYFYWYRQILGQKVEFLVSFYNNEISEKSEIFDDQFSVERPDGSNFTLKIRSTKLEDSAMYFCASRSGISGGVYEQYFGPGTRLTVT.

In its sample, this clonotype was seen a few times. V is TRBV6-2 or TRBV6-3 and J is TRBJ1-1, with 7 bases identical to TRBD1. Trimming at V came to 6 bases and at J to 3 bases, leaving 7 bases not matched to a gene. The germline gives CDR1 MNHEY, CDR2 SVGEGT. The CDR3 contains 14 residues. The CDR3 loop is CASSTGERYTEAFF. CDR3 DNA: TGTGCCAGCAGCACAGGGGAGCGGTACACTGAAGCTTTCTTT.

This clonotype was recorded many times. J is TRBJ1-2 and V is TRBV5-1; 10 bases agree with TRBD1. Trimming took 4 bases from V and 3 from J; bases not matched to a gene: 3. Germline V CDR1 and CDR2: SGHRS, YFSETQ. The CDR3 sequence is 14 residues long. CDR3 residues: CASSQGTGDYGYTF. Here the CDR3 DNA reads TGCGCCAGCAGCCAGGGGACAGGGGACTATGGCTACACCTTC.

This clonotype was seen many times. The chain carries TRBV2 and TRBJ2-2, with unresolved D. V dropped 9 bases and J dropped 0 bases, with 11 bases sitting between them. Germline V gene lookup returns CDR1 SNHLY and CDR2 FYNNEI. The CDR3 consists of 14 residues. CDR3 coding DNA: TGTGCCAGTTTCCTCGGGCCGAACACCGGGGAGCTGTTTTTT. This translates into CASFLGPNTGELFF. Based on the CDR3 plus reference TRBV2 and TRBJ2-2, the full variable domain is EPEVTQTPSHQVTQMGQEVILRCVPISNHLYFYWYRQILGQKVEFLVSFYNNEISEKSEIFDDQFSVERPDGSNFTLKIRSTKLEDSAMYFCASFLGPNTGELFFGEGSRLTVL.

The genes are TRBV20-1 and TRBJ1-2, with TRBD1 identical over 9 bases. The germline V gene has CDR1 DFQATT and CDR2 SNEGSKA (reference sequence). This CDR3 region has 15 residues. The V and J ends lost 0 bases and 6 bases, in that order; junction bases with no gene match: 8. In nucleotides, the CDR3 is TGCAGTGCTAGAGATCAGGGGACAGGGTATGATGGCTACACCTTC. This translates into CSARDQGTGYDGYTF.

This clonotype has more than one count but fewer than ten. This chain joins TRBV19 and TRBJ1-4; D is uncertain. V was trimmed by 6 bases and J by 0 bases, leaving 14 bases between them. Per the germline V gene, CDR1 is LNHDA and CDR2 is SQIVND (reference sequence). This CDR3 has 16 residues. As DNA, the CDR3 is TGTGCCAGTAGAAAGGGTCCGTGGGCAACTAATGAAAAACTGTTTTTT. This encodes CASRKGPWATNEKLFF.

This clonotype occurred a few times. This chain connects TRBV19 to TRBJ2-5; 10 nucleotides match TRBD2. The ends lost 6 bases at V and 5 bases at J; junction bases unmatched: 6. The CDR3 has 14 residues. Looked up from germline, CDR1 is LNHDA and CDR2 is SQIVND (reference sequence). CDR3 in DNA: TGTGCCAGTAGCAAGCTAGCGGGAGTTGAGACCCAGTACTTC. Translation: CASSKLAGVETQYF. The full variable domain, with the rest looked up from reference TRBV19 and TRBJ2-5, is DGGITQSPKYLFRKEGQNVTLSCEQNLNHDAMYWYRQDPGQGLRLIYYSQIVNDFQKGDIAEGYSVSREKKESFPLTVTSAQKNPTAFYLCASSKLAGVETQYFGPGTRLLVL.

This clonotype was picked up many times. The V call is TRBV27, the J call TRBJ2-7; 7 bases agree with TRBD1. The J segment lost 0 bases and the V segment lost 2 bases, leaving 10 bases of the junction unmatched. This CDR3 comprises 17 residues. Germline assignment: CDR1 MNHEY and CDR2 SMNVEV (reference sequence). CDR3: CASSLIPGQANSYEQYF. In nucleotides, the CDR3 is TGTGCCAGCAGTTTAATTCCCGGACAGGCAAACTCCTACGAGCAGTACTTC.

This clonotype appeared many times. The chain joins TRBV12-3 or TRBV12-4 to TRBJ1-1; D gene uncertain. This CDR3 has 15 residues. V lost 4 bases to trimming and J lost 6 bases, with 18 bases between them. In nucleotides, the CDR3 is TGTGCCAGCAGTTCAGGACGGCGGGGAATCGCTGAAGCTTTCTTT. Translation: CASSSGRRGIAEAFF.

This clonotype was recorded a few times. The CDR3 sequence: CASSEGGSDGYTF. CDR3 in DNA: TGTGCCAGCAGTGAAGGGGGATCAGACGGCTACACCTTC. The chain carries TRBV25-1 and TRBJ1-2; possible D gene TRBD1, 5 bases. The germline gives CDR1 MGHDK, CDR2 SYGVNS. The CDR3 contains 13 residues. The V and J ends lost 2 bases and 8 bases respectively, with 12 bases between them.

The chain links TRBV6-1 to TRBJ1-1; 7 nucleotides line up with TRBD1. Trimming cost V 6 bases and J 3 bases; bases outside gene matches: 7. CDR1 and CDR2 from the germline V gene are MNHNS and SASEGT. This CDR3 contains 14 residues. DNA for the CDR3: TGTGCCAGCAGCCCCCCAACAGGGGACACTGAAGCTTTCTTT. It is translated as CASSPPTGDTEAFF.

This clonotype came up many times. This chain joins TRBV2 and TRBJ1-5; tentative D call: TRBD1 (5 bases). Trimming removed 3 bases from V and 9 bases from J, with 18 bases in between. In germline, CDR1 is SNHLY, CDR2 FYNNEI. The CDR3 is 15 residues long. The CDR3 DNA reads as TGTGCCAGCAGTGATGGCGGGGGAGGAGGGCGGCCCCAGCATTTT. This sequence encodes CASSDGGGGGRPQHF.